What follows describes a single TCR beta chain. The data belong to a study of T cell clones after liver transplantation. Looking at the study overall: Immunosuppression withdrawal was tried within 2 years after liver transplantation in this trial. Tolerance: complete withdrawal held at least one year, liver enzymes staying within twice normal. Blood was drawn pre-transplant, before withdrawal, and after full or failed withdrawal. TCRbeta sequencing after a pre-transplant mixed lymphocyte reaction identified graft-donor-reactive clones, later tracked in post-transplant blood.

Libraries were prepared by immunoSEQ multiplex PCR; TCRdb keeps only in-frame clonotypes and omits some of them. The table records 75,000 to 95,000 clones, around 84% of them present only once. This CDR3 is built from 16 residues. CDR1 is MGHRA, CDR2 YSYEKL, per germline. Trimming cost V 4 bases and J 0 bases; bases outside gene matches: 4. The sample was CD4+ T cells from blood, taken less than 50 months after liver transplant. This TCR was recovered from a human patient who received a liver transplant. Some T cells may be provided by the graft donor. The gene calls are TRBV4-1 and TRBJ1-5; 9 bases are a match to TRBD1. The CDR3 spells CASSRTGDYSNQPQHF. The DNA for the CDR3 is TGCGCCAGCAGCCGGACAGGGGATTATAGCAATCAGCCCCAGCATTTT.